Shown below are 28 T cell receptor beta chains from a single sample sequenced in a study of blood T cell repertoires in COVID-19. Only in-frame clones appear in the TCRdb table, and some are missing; sequencing was by immunoSEQ multiplex PCR. The sample holds roughly 300,000 clones, 75% to 95% seen once. The sample taken for sequencing was PBMCs or T cells enriched from blood (not recorded which). These TCRs come from a woman between 25 and 40 years old who had recovered from COVID-19.

The chain couples TRBV5-1 to TRBJ1-3; TRBD1 might be the D (5 bases). CDR3 length equals 15 residues. Trimming removed 2 bases from V and 4 bases from J, with 13 bases in between. Germline CDR1 reads SGHRS; CDR2 reads YFSETQ. The CDR3: CASSFAGTTGNTIYF. In DNA form, the CDR3 reads TGCGCCAGCAGCTTCGCCGGGACTACAGGAAACACCATATATTTT.

This clone has more than one count but fewer than ten. This sample also contains other DNA sequences that code for the same CDR3. The V call is TRBV19, the J call TRBJ1-2, with D tentatively TRBD1 (6 bases). The V gene's germline CDR1 is LNHDA and CDR2 SQIVND (reference sequence). The ends were cut back, 3 bases at V and 4 bases at J, with 9 bases in the middle. CDR3 length: 13 residues. CDR3 loop: CASSMDSPYGYTF. CDR3 coding DNA: TGTGCCAGTAGTATGGACAGTCCCTATGGCTACACCTTC.

Concerning this clone: Other DNA sequences in this specimen translate into the identical CDR3. The rearrangement links TRBV9 to TRBJ2-7; TRBD1 matches 11 bases. The V gene's germline CDR1 is SGDLS and CDR2 YYNGEE. The CDR3 contains 15 residues. V dropped 0 bases and J dropped 4; count of bases not matched to a gene: 3. The DNA for the CDR3 is TGTGCCAGCAGCGTAGGGACAGGGGGCGCGTACGAGCAGTACTTC. Protein product: CASSVGTGGAYEQYF.

This clone appeared a few times. The rearrangement links TRBV27 to TRBJ2-3; TRBD1 agrees at 8 bases. From germline, CDR1 is MNHEY and CDR2 SMNVEV (reference sequence). Trimming at V came to 6 bases and at J to 4 bases, leaving 6 bases not matched to a gene. This CDR3 is 14 amino acids long. The CDR3 nucleotides read TGTGCCAGCAGGGGACAGGCCTCCCCAGATACGCAGTATTTT. This translates into CASRGQASPDTQYF.

This chain's CDR3 is CASSVGQSNTGELFF. The DNA of the CDR3 is TGTGCCAGCAGCGTAGGTCAGTCGAACACCGGGGAGCTGTTTTTT. The chain couples TRBV9 to TRBJ2-2; no clear D. Germline values: CDR1 SGDLS, CDR2 YYNGEE. The CDR3 is 15 residues long. Trimming removed 0 bases from V and 0 bases from J, with 6 bases in between.

The chain employs TRBV4-2 and TRBJ2-3, with D possibly being TRBD1 (6 bases). There are 15 residues in the CDR3. Germline V CDR1 and CDR2: LGHNA, YNFKEQ. V dropped 1 base and J dropped 4 bases, with 12 bases sitting between them. The CDR3 is CASSQGATGPDTQYF. The CDR3 DNA follows: TGTGCCAGCAGCCAAGGGGCCACAGGGCCAGATACGCAGTATTTT.

J is TRBJ2-3 and V is TRBV9; 11 nucleotides agree with TRBD2. J was trimmed by 3 bases and V by 3 bases; bases with no gene match: 12. The CDR3 is 18 residues long. Germline loops: CDR1 SGDLS, CDR2 YYNGEE. In nucleotides, the CDR3 is TGTGCCAGCAGCGCCCAAGGGCTAGCGGGAGGTTGGACAGATACGCAGTATTTT. Encoded protein: CASSAQGLAGGWTDTQYF. The full variable domain, its missing parts supplied by reference TRBV9 and TRBJ2-3, is DSGVTQTPKHLITATGQRVTLRCSPRSGDLSVYWYQQSLDQGLQFLIQYYNGEERAKGNILERFSAQQFPDLHSELNLSSLELGDSALYFCASSAQGLAGGWTDTQYFGPGTRLTVL.

The chain joins TRBV5-4 to TRBJ1-4, with D hard to call. V lost 1 base and J 0 bases, leaving 7 bases between the germline ends. The germline CDR1 and CDR2 sequences are SGHNT and YYREEE (reference sequence). This CDR3 has 15 amino acids. DNA of the CDR3: TGTGCCAGCAGCTTGTTGCCAGCAACTAATGAAAAACTGTTTTTT. Translating it yields CASSLLPATNEKLFF.

The chain uses TRBV6-5 and TRBJ2-7, with 10 bases that match TRBD1. Germline V gene data show CDR1 as MNHEY and CDR2 as SVGAGI. V lost 10 bases and J lost 0; bases outside the gene matches: 3. CDR3 size: 13 residues. The CDR3 reads CATRQGASYEQYF. In nucleotides, the CDR3 is TGTGCCACCCGACAGGGGGCCTCCTACGAGCAGTACTTC.

The rearrangement uses TRBV19 and TRBJ1-1; D is possibly TRBD1 (5 bases). Germline values: CDR1 LNHDA, CDR2 SQIVND (reference sequence). Trimming removed 5 bases from V and 4 bases from J, with 14 bases in between. The CDR3 has 14 amino acids. The CDR3 DNA reads TGTGCCAGTAGTCGCAGGGAATTTGTCACTGAAGCTTTCTTT. Translation gives CASSRREFVTEAFF.

This clone has a single count. The rearrangement joins TRBV30 to TRBJ1-3; D ambiguous. V shed 3 bases and J shed 0 bases, with 3 bases lying between them. From germline, CDR1 is GTSNPN and CDR2 SVGIG (reference sequence). CDR3 size: 12 residues. The CDR3 protein is CAWSNSGNTIYF. In DNA form, the CDR3 reads TGTGCCTGGAGCAACTCTGGAAACACCATATATTTT. Supplemented by reference TRBV30 and TRBJ1-3, the full variable domain reads SQTIHQWPATLVQPVGSPLSLECTVEGTSNPNLYWYRQAAGRGLQLLFYSVGIGQISSEVPQNLSASRPQDRQFILSSKKLLLSDSGFYLCAWSNSGNTIYFGEGSWLTVV.

This clone has just one count. This sequence joins TRBV7-8 and TRBJ2-6; a weak D match, TRBD1 (5 bases). The CDR3 is 17 residues long. Germline V lookup: CDR1 SGHVS, CDR2 FQNEAQ. Deletions cut 3 bases from V and 0 bases from J, with 12 bases between. The CDR3 here is CASSFISGLSGANVLTF. The CDR3 DNA reads TGTGCCAGCAGCTTTATTTCAGGGCTCTCTGGGGCCAACGTCCTGACTTTC.

V and J are TRBV7-3 and TRBJ2-1; the D gene is possibly TRBD2 (5 bases). The germline V and J ends were trimmed by 3 bases and 5 bases, with 8 bases remaining between them. Germline V gene data show CDR1 as SGHTA and CDR2 as FQGTGA. The CDR3 has 13 amino acids. CDR3 in DNA: TGTGCCAGCAGCTTGGACTGGGACAATGAGCAGTTCTTC. Amino acid sequence: CASSLDWDNEQFF. Complete variable domain (other parts from reference TRBV7-3 and TRBJ2-1): GAGVSQTPSNKVTEKGKYVELRCDPISGHTALYWYRQSLGQGPEFLIYFQGTGAADDSGLPNDRFFAVRPEGSVSTLKIQRTERGDSAVYLCASSLDWDNEQFFGPGTRLTVL.

This rearrangement joins TRBV19 to TRBJ1-4; no reliable D call. The germline V gene has CDR1 LNHDA and CDR2 SQIVND (reference sequence). The CDR3 spans 13 residues. Trimming removed 9 bases from V and 8 bases from J, with 16 bases in between. The CDR3: CASLGEEEEKLFF. The CDR3 DNA is TGTGCCAGCCTTGGGGAGGAGGAAGAAAAACTGTTTTTT.

This clone was seen a single time. The chain has TRBV3-1 (or the pseudogene TRBV3-2) and TRBJ2-3; D ambiguous. The germline V and J ends were trimmed by 6 bases and 0 bases, with 10 bases remaining between them. The germline CDR1 and CDR2 sequences are LGHDT and YNNKEL (reference sequence). The CDR3 has 14 residues. CDR3: CASRGNLSTDTQYF. As DNA, the CDR3 is TGTGCCAGCAGGGGCAATCTAAGCACAGATACGCAGTATTTT.

J is TRBJ2-3 and V is TRBV19, with 13 bases fitting TRBD2. The J segment lost 5 bases and the V segment lost 5 bases, leaving 4 bases of the junction unmatched. The CDR3 runs 15 residues. Germline V lookup: CDR1 LNHDA, CDR2 SQIVND (reference sequence). The CDR3 DNA reads TGTGCCAGTAGTGGACTAGCGGGAGCTCAAGATACGCAGTATTTT. Amino acids: CASSGLAGAQDTQYF. The variable domain in full, with the rest retrieved from reference TRBV19 and TRBJ2-3, is DGGITQSPKYLFRKEGQNVTLSCEQNLNHDAMYWYRQDPGQGLRLIYYSQIVNDFQKGDIAEGYSVSREKKESFPLTVTSAQKNPTAFYLCASSGLAGAQDTQYFGPGTRLTVL.

V is TRBV29-1 and J is TRBJ1-1; 9 bases agree with TRBD1. The CDR3 totals 11 residues. Germline trimming cut 4 bases from V and 10 bases from J; bases unmatched to any gene: 4. Germline values: CDR1 SQVTM, CDR2 ANQGSEA. The CDR3 nucleotides read TGCAGCGTTGGGACAGGGGAGAGAGCTTTCTTT. Amino acids: CSVGTGERAFF.

This clone occurred many times. The rearrangement joins TRBV3-1 (or the pseudogene TRBV3-2) to TRBJ2-2; the D gene is possibly TRBD1 (6 bases). CDR1 LGHDT and CDR2 YNNKEL come from the germline V gene (reference sequence). V shed 4 bases and J shed 2 bases, with 17 bases lying between them. The CDR3 consists of 17 residues. The CDR3 DNA follows: TGTGCCAGCAGCCCGGCCGCAGGGGAGCTTAACACCGGGGAGCTGTTTTTT. Its translation: CASSPAAGELNTGELFF.

This clone was detected a few times. V and J are TRBV5-1 and TRBJ1-5; weak D call: TRBD1 (6 bases). V was shortened by 3 bases and J by 3 bases, with 10 bases between the two germline ends. Per the germline V gene, CDR1 is SGHRS and CDR2 is YFSETQ. The CDR3 sequence is 14 residues long. The CDR3 sequence: CASSYRVPNQPQHF. The CDR3 DNA reads as TGCGCCAGCAGCTACAGGGTCCCCAATCAGCCCCAGCATTTT.

CDR3 sequence: CASSPTGRAVSEFF. The CDR3 DNA reads TGTGCCAGCTCACCAACTGGGAGGGCGGTATCAGAGTTCTTC. The chain couples TRBV18 to TRBJ2-1; 7 bases map to TRBD2. This CDR3 has 14 residues. The germline V gene has CDR1 KGHSH and CDR2 LQKENI. Trimming cost V 2 bases and J 14 bases; bases outside gene matches: 12.

The J gene is TRBJ1-2, the V gene TRBV18, with unresolved D. This CDR3 is 12 amino acids long. Germline CDR1 and CDR2: KGHSH and LQKENI. V was trimmed by 1 base and J by 8 bases, leaving 8 bases between them. The CDR3 protein is CASSPRGDGYTF. For the CDR3, the DNA is TGTGCCAGCTCACCACGGGGAGACGGCTACACCTTC. Drawing the rest from reference TRBV18 and TRBJ1-2, the complete variable domain is NAGVMQNPRHLVRRRGQEARLRCSPMKGHSHVYWYRQLPEEGLKFMVYLQKENIIDESGMPKERFSAEFPKEGPSILRIQQVVRGDSAAYFCASSPRGDGYTFGSGTRLTVV.

The rearrangement joins TRBV24-1 to TRBJ2-1, with 10 bases that match TRBD2. CDR1 KGHDR and CDR2 SFDVKD come from the germline V gene. V shed 5 bases, J shed 7 bases, and the junction held 13 bases outside the gene matches. This CDR3 region has 17 residues. The CDR3, as DNA: TGTGCCACCAGTGCCCCCTTTCTAGCGGGAGATGGGAATGAGCAGTTCTTC. It translates to CATSAPFLAGDGNEQFF.

The chain has TRBV9 and TRBJ2-1, with 7 positions matching TRBD1. This CDR3 spans 14 amino acids. Germline values: CDR1 SGDLS, CDR2 YYNGEE. The ends lost 2 bases at V and 10 bases at J; junction bases unmatched: 9. The CDR3 protein is CASSVSEGAVEQFF. In DNA form, the CDR3 reads TGTGCCAGCAGCGTGTCTGAGGGGGCGGTGGAGCAGTTCTTC.

The chain couples TRBV28 to TRBJ2-6; TRBD1 matches 8 bases. Germline CDR1 is MDHEN and CDR2 is SYDVKM. Trimming removed 5 bases from V and 0 bases from J; junction bases left unmatched: 9. The CDR3 loop spans 18 amino acids. The CDR3 here is CASSGWTGWGSGANVLTF. Written as DNA, the CDR3 is TGTGCCAGCAGTGGATGGACAGGGTGGGGCTCTGGGGCCAACGTCCTGACTTTC. The full variable domain, with the rest looked up from reference TRBV28 and TRBJ2-6, is DVKVTQSSRYLVKRTGEKVFLECVQDMDHENMFWYRQDPGLGLRLIYFSYDVKMKEKGDIPEGYSVSREKKERFSLILESASTNQTSMYLCASSGWTGWGSGANVLTFGAGSRLTVL.

The chain links TRBV2 to TRBJ2-5; perhaps TRBD2 as D (5 bases). The CDR3 loop spans 12 amino acids. The germline V gene has CDR1 SNHLY and CDR2 FYNNEI. Trimming took off 8 bases at V and 7 bases at J, with 14 bases between the two ends. The CDR3 loop reads CASLTAGGTQYF. The CDR3 coding sequence is TGTGCCAGCTTAACGGCCGGAGGGACCCAGTACTTC.

V is TRBV19 and J is TRBJ1-1, with D unclear. With 4 bases removed from V and 6 bases from J, the gap between germline ends came to 15 bases. In germline, CDR1 is LNHDA, CDR2 SQIVND (reference sequence). The length of the CDR3 is 14 residues. The CDR3 is CASSRTGRTAEAFF. The CDR3 nucleotides are TGTGCCAGTAGTAGGACCGGGAGAACGGCTGAAGCTTTCTTT.

The chain links TRBV19 to TRBJ1-5; 7 bases line up with TRBD1. After removal of 5 bases from V and 6 bases from J, the junction contained 7 bases not matched to a gene. There are 14 residues in the CDR3. The germline V gene has CDR1 LNHDA and CDR2 SQIVND (reference sequence). CDR3 bases: TGTGCCAGTAGTCCCCGACAGGGCGGTCAGCCCCAGCATTTT. Protein: CASSPRQGGQPQHF.

The gene calls are TRBV3-1 (or the pseudogene TRBV3-2) and TRBJ1-1; D is unresolved. Trimming stripped 2 bases from V and 7 bases from J, with 14 bases between. Looked up from germline, CDR1 is LGHDT and CDR2 is YNNKEL (reference sequence). The CDR3 is 14 residues long. The CDR3 sequence: CASSQRRVQGEAFF. In nucleotides, the CDR3 is TGTGCCAGCAGCCAAAGGAGGGTTCAAGGTGAAGCTTTCTTT.